The rows below give T cell receptor beta chains drawn from one sample of a study of blood T cell repertoires in COVID-19. The repertoire was sequenced with immunoSEQ multiplex PCR; TCRdb's copy has only in-frame clones and lacks some. Found here are hundreds of thousands of clones, 85% to 90% of them singletons; the top ten hold about 1.6%. The sequenced sample was PBMCs or T cells enriched from blood (not recorded which). These receptor sequences come from a middle-aged man who had recovered from COVID-19. Each CDR3 is given with its conserved first and last residue. D genes are given only for firm matches. Clone sizes are given selectively: once, few, many, or a class where the clone is expanded.

j_call | cdr3_length | v_call | d_call | clone_size | cdr3_aa | cdr3_nt
TRBJ2-3 | 16 | TRBV7-6 | TRBD1 | - | CASSLLVTGGTDTQYF | TGTGCCAGCAGCTTATTGGTAACAGGGGGCACAGATACGCAGTATTTT
TRBJ1-6 | 15 | TRBV5-1 | - | - | CASSSLPGGDSPLHF | TGCGCCAGCAGCTCCCTCCCCGGGGGAGATTCACCCCTCCACTTT
TRBJ2-7 | 14 | TRBV7-2 | - | - | CASSFSRTGYEQYF | TGTGCCAGCAGCTTTTCCCGAACAGGGTACGAGCAGTACTTC
TRBJ2-3 | 16 | TRBV7-9 | TRBD2 | - | CASSPVAGGAADTQYF | TGTGCCAGCAGCCCGGTAGCGGGAGGTGCGGCAGATACGCAGTATTTT
TRBJ1-1 | 13 | TRBV11-3 | - | few | CASSLSGGTEAFF | TGTGCCAGCAGCTTATCGGGGGGCACTGAAGCTTTCTTT
TRBJ2-5 | 14 | TRBV11-1 | - | - | CASSFGGLQETQYF | TGTGCCAGCAGCTTCGGGGGGCTCCAAGAGACCCAGTACTTC
TRBJ1-6 | 15 | TRBV9 | - | - | CASSVGAERFSPLHF | TGTGCCAGCAGCGTTGGGGCAGAGCGATTCTCACCCCTCCACTTT
TRBJ2-1 | 15 | TRBV5-5 | - | - | CASSLVTGAYNEQFF | TGTGCCAGCAGCTTGGTGACGGGGGCCTACAATGAGCAGTTCTTC
TRBJ2-1 | 14 | TRBV6-5 | - | - | CASSWTGRDNEQFF | TGTGCCAGCAGTTGGACAGGGAGGGACAATGAGCAGTTCTTC
TRBJ1-1 | 17 | TRBV4-2 | - | - | CASSQVPWGGERTEAFF | TGTGCCAGCAGCCAAGTTCCCTGGGGGGGGGAAAGGACTGAAGCTTTCTTT
TRBJ2-1 | 12 | TRBV19 | - | few | CASSIGGSEQFF | TGTGCCAGTAGTATTGGAGGGTCCGAGCAGTTCTTC
TRBJ2-2 | 18 | TRBV3-1/TRBV3-2 | - | - | CASSQVRRVPANTGELFF | TGTGCCAGCAGCCAAGTCAGGAGGGTCCCAGCGAACACCGGGGAGCTGTTTTTT
TRBJ2-1 | 15 | TRBV5-4 | TRBD2 | - | CASSLLREAYNEQFF | TGTGCCAGCAGCTTGTTGCGGGAGGCCTACAATGAGCAGTTCTTC